A single sample gave rise to the 20 T cell receptor beta chains below, sequenced in a study of Ad26.COV2.S vaccination and SARS-CoV-2 variants. Here immunoSEQ multiplex PCR was the method, and the copy in TCRdb shows in-frame clones only, minus some. This sample has fewer than 400,000 clones, with almost 90% found just once. Specified treatment: about 20 received Ad26.COV2.S at low or high dose, single or two shots; 5 received placebo; per-sample allocation not given. Day 63 following the first vaccine or placebo injection was when the samples were taken. The source material was peripheral blood, sampled in a trial of Ad26.COV2.S vaccine versus placebo. These receptors all come from a person aged 18-60 years who received the Ad26.COV2.S COVID-19 vaccine or a placebo.

The gene calls are TRBV15 and TRBJ2-2, with 10 bases lining up with TRBD2. The CDR3 consists of 16 residues. Germline CDR1 LNHNV, CDR2 YYDKDF (reference sequence). Losses at the gene ends were 4 bases for V and 4 bases for J; bases not matched to a gene: 6. The CDR3 loop reads CATSKREGAFTGELFF. DNA of the CDR3: TGTGCCACCAGCAAGCGGGAGGGAGCCTTCACCGGGGAGCTGTTTTTT.

The chain combines TRBV7-8 with TRBJ2-7; TRBD2 agrees at 7 bases. Germline values: CDR1 SGHVS, CDR2 FQNEAQ. The CDR3 has 16 amino acids. V shed 4 bases and J 0 bases; nucleotides not matched to a gene: 9. The CDR3 is CASSSPVGGGSYEQYV. CDR3 in DNA: TGTGCCAGCAGCTCTCCCGTTGGCGGGGGCTCCTACGAGCAGTACGTC.

CDR3 nucleotide sequence: TGTGCCAGCAGTTACCCCGGACGGACGAATGAGCAGTTCTTC. Protein: CASSYPGRTNEQFF. This chain uses TRBV6-2 or TRBV6-3 with TRBJ2-1; D ambiguous. There are 14 residues in the CDR3. V was trimmed by 2 bases and J by 7 bases, leaving 12 bases between them. Germline assignment: CDR1 MNHEY and CDR2 SVGEGT.

The chain employs TRBV6-5 and TRBJ2-2, with unresolved D. With 0 bases removed from V and 5 bases from J, the gap between germline ends came to 4 bases. The CDR3 is 13 residues long. The germline V gene encodes CDR1 MNHEY and CDR2 SVGAGI. CDR3 in DNA: TGTGCCAGCAGTTACTCGGTTACCGGGGAGCTGTTTTTT. It encodes CASSYSVTGELFF.

The rearrangement links TRBV7-6 to TRBJ2-1; a weak D match, TRBD2 (5 bases). CDR1 is SGHVS and CDR2 is FNYEAQ in the germline V gene. The CDR3 runs to 15 residues. V lost 5 bases to trimming and J lost 0 bases, with 11 bases between them. The CDR3 DNA reads as TGTGCCAGCAGCCCCCCGGGGAGCTCCTACAATGAGCAGTTCTTC. Its translation: CASSPPGSSYNEQFF. Looking up the rest from reference TRBV7-6 and TRBJ2-1 gives the full variable domain: GAGVSQSPRYKVTKRGQDVALRCDPISGHVSLYWYRQALGQGPEFLTYFNYEAQQDKSGLPNDRFSAERPEGSISTLTIQRTEQRDSAMYRCASSPPGSSYNEQFFGPGTRLTVL.

This rearrangement joins TRBV18 to TRBJ1-3; possible D gene TRBD1, 6 bases. This CDR3 has 14 residues. The germline V gene encodes CDR1 KGHSH and CDR2 LQKENI. Trimming took off 4 bases at V and 7 bases at J, with 14 bases between the two ends. The CDR3 coding sequence is TGTGCCAGCTCACTTTCGACAGGAGAGAACACCATATATTTT. Amino acids: CASSLSTGENTIYF.

The rearrangement joins TRBV11-2 to TRBJ1-1; D unresolved. CDR1 is SGHAT and CDR2 is FQNNGV in the germline V gene. The CDR3 extends over 11 amino acids. V was cut by 6 bases and J by 3 bases, with 5 bases left in between. Here the CDR3 DNA reads TGTGCCAGCAGATTCCACACTGAAGCTTTCTTT. Translated, it gives CASRFHTEAFF.

J is TRBJ2-7 and V is TRBV4-3; TRBD2 might be the D (5 bases). The CDR3 loop spans 14 amino acids. The V and J ends lost 5 bases and 6 bases respectively, with 17 bases between them. Germline V lookup: CDR1 LGHNA, CDR2 YSLEER. The CDR3 region is CASSSGPGIAEQYF. The CDR3 bases are TGCGCCAGCAGCTCTGGACCCGGGATTGCCGAGCAGTACTTC.

The rearrangement links TRBV27 to TRBJ2-3; TRBD2 agrees at 15 bases. Germline CDR1 and CDR2: MNHEY and SMNVEV (reference sequence). J lost 9 bases, V lost 4 bases, and 2 bases had no gene match. The CDR3 extends over 14 amino acids. CDR3 nucleotides: TGTGCCAGCAGTTCGGGACTAGCGGGAGGAACGCAGTATTTT. Translated, it gives CASSSGLAGGTQYF.

The chain has TRBV9 and TRBJ2-1; 8 nucleotides align to TRBD2. Germline V gene data show CDR1 as SGDLS and CDR2 as YYNGEE. This CDR3 is built from 15 residues. The trim removed 7 bases at V and 0 bases at J, leaving 6 bases unmatched. CDR3: CASGIAGNSYNEQFF. The CDR3 nucleotides are TGTGCCAGCGGAATAGCGGGAAACTCCTACAATGAGCAGTTCTTC.

V and J are TRBV11-1 and TRBJ2-2; 10 bases are shared with TRBD2. Germline loops: CDR1 SGHAT, CDR2 FQDESV (reference sequence). V was clipped by 4 bases and J by 8 bases; unmatched bases: 1. The CDR3 extends over 13 amino acids. CDR3 bases: TGTGCCAGCAGCTCACTAGCGGGAGGGGAGCTGTTTTTT. This translates into CASSSLAGGELFF.

Comments on this clone: An end of the junction differs from the germline gene, which may be a read error. CDR3: CTSSNHQIYGYTF. The CDR3 DNA reads TGTACCAGCAGTAACCACCAGATCTATGGCTACACCTTC. The chain recombines TRBV28 with TRBJ1-2; D not certain. CDR1 is MDHEN and CDR2 is SYDVKM in the germline V gene. CDR3 size: 13 residues.

This rearrangement joins TRBV6-2 or TRBV6-3 to TRBJ1-2; TRBD1 matches at 7 bases. Germline assignment: CDR1 MNHEY and CDR2 SVGEGT. The CDR3 spans 16 residues. V shed 0 bases and J 2 bases; nucleotides not matched to a gene: 6. This CDR3 is CASSYSSRDSNYGYTF. CDR3 sequence (DNA): TGTGCCAGCAGTTACTCGAGTAGGGACAGCAACTATGGCTACACCTTC.

V gene TRBV29-1 combines with J gene TRBJ2-7; TRBD1 or TRBD2 may be the D gene (7 bases each). This CDR3 spans 13 amino acids. The V end was cut by 7 bases, the J end by 1 base, with 14 bases between. Looked up from germline, CDR1 is SQVTM and CDR2 is ANQGSEA. The CDR3 nucleotides are TGCAGCGCCGGGAGGACAGGTTCCTACGAGCAGTACTTC. Protein product: CSAGRTGSYEQYF.

V gene TRBV3-1 (or the pseudogene TRBV3-2) combines with J gene TRBJ1-3; 10 bases are a match to TRBD1. The CDR3 is 13 amino acids. Germline lookup yields CDR1 LGHDT and CDR2 YNNKEL (reference sequence). The V and J ends lost 3 bases and 10 bases, in that order; junction bases with no gene match: 3. The DNA of the CDR3 is TGTGCCAGCAGCCAGACAGGGGGCGCAACCATATATTTT. The encoded protein is CASSQTGGATIYF.

The chain uses TRBV6-5 and TRBJ1-2, with D tentatively TRBD1 (6 bases). The CDR3 has 14 residues. Germline CDR1 is MNHEY and CDR2 is SVGAGI. Trimming removed 6 bases at V and 4 bases at J, with 15 bases between. In DNA, the CDR3 is TGTGCCAGCAGAACACCACAGGGTCCCTATGGCTACACCTTC. Its protein is CASRTPQGPYGYTF.

This chain connects TRBV18 to TRBJ1-3; possibly TRBD1 for D (5 bases). In germline, CDR1 is KGHSH, CDR2 LQKENI. The CDR3 has 16 amino acids. V lost 2 bases and J 0 bases, leaving 11 bases between the germline ends. In nucleotides, the CDR3 is TGTGCCAGCTCACCAAGACAGACGGACTCTGGAAACACCATATATTTT. Residues: CASSPRQTDSGNTIYF.

The chain recombines TRBV6-5 with TRBJ1-2; 9 bases are shared with TRBD1. CDR3 length: 14 residues. The V segment lost 6 bases and the J segment 5 bases; nucleotides outside the gene matches: 7. The V gene's germline CDR1 is MNHEY and CDR2 SVGAGI. CDR3 DNA sequence: TGTGCCAGCAGGAGGGACAGGGAGTGGTATGGCTACACCTTC. Residues: CASRRDREWYGYTF.

The genes are TRBV10-3 and TRBJ1-2, with no clear D. The ends were cut back, 7 bases at V and 7 bases at J, with 22 bases in the middle. Germline V gives CDR1 ENHRY, CDR2 SYGVKD. CDR3 length equals 15 residues. The CDR3 loop is CAITEPEVLGSGYTF. For the CDR3, the DNA is TGTGCCATCACCGAACCGGAGGTCCTCGGGAGTGGCTACACCTTC.

For this clone: In the same sample, other DNA sequences code for this CDR3. This chain joins TRBV4-1 and TRBJ1-1; D gene unclear. The CDR3 contains 13 residues. Germline V gives CDR1 MGHRA, CDR2 YSYEKL. V was shortened by 0 bases and J by 5 bases, with 7 bases between the two germline ends. CDR3 DNA sequence: TGCGCCAGCAGCCAAGATCGGAATACTGAAGCTTTCTTT. The encoded protein is CASSQDRNTEAFF.